The 25 T cell receptor beta chains listed next were all sequenced from one sample in a study of identical twins. In TCRdb, the 5' RACE reads were re-called with MiXCR into one record per CDR3 protein. In the table there are hundreds of thousands of distinct CDR3 sequences, 10% to 15% of which are singletons. This same sample was also taken into another study, of yellow fever vaccine responses in identical twins.

The sample consisted of PBMCs. The source is a woman aged 18-29 years in good health.

In this sample, this clonotype turned up many times. This chain links TRBV7-9 with TRBJ1-1; D may be TRBD1 (5 bases). Trimming shortened V by 5 bases and J by 4 bases, and 23 bases separated the two germline ends. The CDR3 is made up of 17 amino acids. CDR1 SEHNR and CDR2 FQNEAQ come from the germline V gene (reference sequence). The CDR3: CASSPQAGGIRVTEAFF. The CDR3 DNA is TGTGCCAGCAGCCCCCAAGCTGGGGGGATAAGGGTCACTGAAGCTTTCTTT. Variable domain in full (rest from reference TRBV7-9 and TRBJ1-1): DTGVSQNPRHKITKRGQNVTFRCDPISEHNRLYWYRQTLGQGPEFLTYFQNEAQLEKSRLLSDRFSAERPKGSFSTLEIQRTEQGDSAMYLCASSPQAGGIRVTEAFFGQGTRLTVV.

In this sample, this clonotype turned up a few times. V is TRBV7-9 and J is TRBJ2-2; D unclear. This CDR3 has 15 amino acids. V was trimmed by 2 bases and J by 1 base, leaving 8 bases between them. CDR1 SEHNR and CDR2 FQNEAQ come from the germline V gene (reference sequence). The CDR3 sequence: CASSLLQLNTGELFF. Here the CDR3 DNA reads TGTGCCAGCAGCTTACTACAGCTGAACACCGGGGAGCTGTTTTTT.

J is TRBJ2-5 and V is TRBV12-5, with a tentative D call TRBD1 (6 bases). The CDR3 is 16 amino acids. Trimming shortened V by 5 bases and J by 4 bases, and 20 bases separated the two germline ends. CDR1 is LGHNT, CDR2 FRNRAP, per germline. CDR3 coding DNA: TGTGCTAGTGGTCCGGGAACACAGGGTGTGGCAGAGACCCAGTACTTC. This translates into CASGPGTQGVAETQYF.

This clonotype was picked up many times. The chain employs TRBV5-1 and TRBJ2-2; 9 nucleotides line up with TRBD1. Germline V gene data show CDR1 as SGHRS and CDR2 as YFSETQ. The ends lost 3 bases at V and 1 base at J; junction bases unmatched: 4. The CDR3 is made up of 16 amino acids. The CDR3 spells CASSSPGQGNTGELFF. CDR3 bases: TGCGCCAGCAGCTCCCCGGGACAGGGGAACACCGGGGAGCTGTTTTTT. The full variable domain, completed using reference TRBV5-1 and TRBJ2-2, is KAGVTQTPRYLIKTRGQQVTLSCSPISGHRSVSWYQQTPGQGLQFLFEYFSETQRNKGNFPGRFSGRQFSNSRSEMNVSTLELGDSALYLCASSSPGQGNTGELFFGEGSRLTVL.

This clonotype occurred a few times. This chain uses TRBV3-1 with TRBJ1-1, with TRBD1 as a possible D gene (6 bases). V lost 10 bases and J lost 6, with 33 bases in between. CDR1 and CDR2 from the germline V gene are LGHDT and YNNKEL (reference sequence). This CDR3 is 18 amino acids long. CDR3 amino acids: CAISLSPWDIPPRAEAFF. DNA of the CDR3: TGTGCCATCAGTTTATCCCCCTGGGACATCCCCCCTCGCGCTGAAGCTTTCTTT.

The chain uses TRBV7-2 and TRBJ1-3; D ambiguous. The CDR3 has 15 amino acids. Germline V gene sequence: CDR1 SGHTA, CDR2 FQGNSA. Trimming stripped 1 base from V and 0 bases from J, with 7 bases between. The CDR3 sequence is CASSLDGTSGNTIYF. The DNA of the CDR3 is TGTGCCAGCAGCTTAGATGGTACCTCTGGAAACACCATATATTTT.

This clonotype came up a few times. The chain joins TRBV6-5 to TRBJ2-1; D unclear. With 0 bases removed from V and 8 bases from J, the gap between germline ends came to 11 bases. Germline CDR1 reads MNHEY; CDR2 reads SVGAGI. The CDR3 totals 14 residues. The CDR3 nucleotides are TGTGCCAGCAGTTACTCACATCCTCGCGATGAGCAGTTCTTC. Amino acids: CASSYSHPRDEQFF.

This clonotype was seen a few times. CDR3 bases: TGCGCCAGCAGCTTGGGTGGGACTAGCTCTTCCTGGTGGTTCTTC. Translating it yields CASSLGGTSSSWWFF. V gene TRBV5-1 combines with J gene TRBJ2-1, with TRBD2 matching 9 bases. J was trimmed by 15 bases and V by 0 bases; bases with no gene match: 13. Looked up from germline, CDR1 is SGHRS and CDR2 is YFSETQ. The CDR3 extends over 15 amino acids.

There are a few counts of this clonotype. The chain has TRBV12-3 or TRBV12-4 and TRBJ2-7, with TRBD2 identical over 8 bases. The J segment lost 4 bases and the V segment lost 10 bases, leaving 9 bases of the junction unmatched. The CDR3 contains 13 residues. The CDR3 DNA reads as TGTGCCACCTATCGGGGGGGGGCGTACGAGCAGTACTTC. Protein: CATYRGGAYEQYF.

This clonotype was picked up many times. This chain joins TRBV12-3 or TRBV12-4 and TRBJ2-5; D is possibly TRBD2 (5 bases). CDR3 length equals 13 residues. V shed 6 bases and J shed 5 bases, with 13 bases lying between them. The CDR3, as DNA: TGTGCCAGCAGCTCTACTAGTCCGGAGACCCAGTACTTC. Protein product: CASSSTSPETQYF.

The J gene is TRBJ2-1, the V gene TRBV7-2; 12 nucleotides line up with TRBD2. Germline lookup yields CDR1 SGHTA and CDR2 FQGNSA. This CDR3 has 18 residues. The trim removed 8 bases at V and 8 bases at J, leaving 19 bases unmatched. CDR3 nucleotides: TGTGCCAGCTGTTTAGCTACAAGTCCTAGCGGGAGGGTGGATGAGCAGTTCTTC. It codes for CASCLATSPSGRVDEQFF.

The V gene is TRBV3-1, the J gene TRBJ1-2; D is unclear. The CDR3 runs to 16 residues. V lost 1 base to trimming and J lost 10 bases, with 22 bases between them. CDR1 LGHDT and CDR2 YNNKEL come from the germline V gene (reference sequence). The CDR3 nucleotides read TGTGCCAGCAGCCAAGGGTTGCTTGCAGTCGAGTTTGACTACACCTTC. Its translation: CASSQGLLAVEFDYTF. The complete variable domain, with remaining parts taken from reference TRBV3-1 and TRBJ1-2, reads DTAVSQTPKYLVTQMGNDKSIKCEQNLGHDTMYWYKQDSKKFLKIMFSYNNKELIINETVPNRFSPKSPDKAHLNLHINSLELGDSAVYFCASSQGLLAVEFDYTFGSGTRLTVV.

The chain carries TRBV6-5 and TRBJ2-2; D not certain. The germline V gene encodes CDR1 MNHEY and CDR2 SVGAGI. Trimming stripped 6 bases from V and 1 base from J, with 18 bases between. There are 17 residues in the CDR3. The CDR3 sequence: CASSYPALKLNTGELFF. In DNA, the CDR3 is TGTGCCAGCAGCTACCCCGCCCTAAAGTTGAACACCGGGGAGCTGTTTTTT.

This chain connects TRBV2 to TRBJ2-3; 9 nucleotides line up with TRBD2. Germline V CDR1 and CDR2: SNHLY, FYNNEI. Trimming at V came to 10 bases and at J to 5 bases, leaving 7 bases not matched to a gene. CDR3 length equals 13 residues. CDR3 DNA sequence: TGTGCCACCCTGCCTAGCGGGGAAGATACGCAGTATTTT. Translated: CATLPSGEDTQYF.

The chain is built from TRBV23-1 and TRBJ2-5; D call uncertain. TRBV23-1 is marked as an open reading frame, function uncertain. This CDR3 is 13 amino acids long. V gave up 1 base and J gave up 9 bases, with 12 bases separating them. The CDR3: CASSQFYNSPQYF. In nucleotides, the CDR3 is TGCGCCAGCAGTCAATTCTACAATTCCCCCCAGTACTTC.

This clonotype has a handful of counts. The chain recombines TRBV20-1 with TRBJ1-6; TRBD1 matches at 8 bases. Germline CDR1 and CDR2: DFQATT and SNEGSKA (reference sequence). V trimming: 0 bases; J trimming: 5 bases; junction bases outside the gene matches: 9. The CDR3 is 17 amino acids. DNA of the CDR3: TGCAGTGCTAGAGATCTTACCAGGGGGCTAGATAATTCACCCCTCCACTTT. Protein: CSARDLTRGLDNSPLHF.

The chain carries TRBV24-1 and TRBJ2-7, with 11 bases identical to TRBD2. J lost 4 bases, V lost 7 bases, and 8 bases had no gene match. CDR1 and CDR2 from the germline V gene are KGHDR and SFDVKD. There are 15 residues in the CDR3. The CDR3 DNA follows: TGTGCCACCAGCGATGGTGCTAGCGGGAGGTACGAGCAGTACTTC. Its translation is CATSDGASGRYEQYF.

This sequence joins TRBV20-1 and TRBJ2-1, with D hard to call. Germline CDR1 and CDR2: DFQATT and SNEGSKA (reference sequence). V lost 6 bases and J 9 bases, leaving 12 bases between the germline ends. CDR3 length: 11 residues. The CDR3 protein is CSAPRNGEQFF. The CDR3 region has the DNA TGCAGTGCCCCTCGTAATGGTGAGCAGTTCTTC.

This clonotype showed up just once. V gene TRBV2 combines with J gene TRBJ2-1, with a possible D match to TRBD1 (5 bases). The germline CDR1 and CDR2 sequences are SNHLY and FYNNEI. V lost 1 base to trimming and J lost 1 base, with 8 bases between them. The CDR3 is made up of 15 amino acids. The CDR3: CASSEGGESYNEQFF. CDR3 bases: TGTGCCAGCAGTGAAGGGGGCGAGTCCTACAATGAGCAGTTCTTC. Full variable domain (missing parts from reference TRBV2 and TRBJ2-1): EPEVTQTPSHQVTQMGQEVILRCVPISNHLYFYWYRQILGQKVEFLVSFYNNEISEKSEIFDDQFSVERPDGSNFTLKIRSTKLEDSAMYFCASSEGGESYNEQFFGPGTRLTVL.

The rearrangement joins TRBV20-1 to TRBJ1-6; 7 nucleotides line up with TRBD1. Germline CDR1 reads DFQATT; CDR2 reads SNEGSKA (reference sequence). CDR3 length equals 14 residues. The V segment lost 4 bases and the J segment 6 bases; nucleotides outside the gene matches: 6. The CDR3 loop is CSATPGQSNSPLHF. The CDR3 DNA reads as TGCAGTGCTACGCCGGGACAGAGTAATTCACCCCTCCACTTT.

This clonotype has only a few counts. The chain couples TRBV10-3 to TRBJ2-4; tentatively, D is TRBD1 (6 bases). The germline gives CDR1 ENHRY, CDR2 SYGVKD. The CDR3 spans 15 residues. Trimming stripped 4 bases from V and 7 bases from J, with 17 bases between. The CDR3 spells CAISADSLSLNIQYF. CDR3 coding DNA: TGTGCCATCAGTGCGGACAGTTTATCCCTCAACATTCAGTACTTC.

The chain couples TRBV4-1 to TRBJ2-5, with 7 nucleotides matching TRBD2. The CDR3 is made up of 16 amino acids. Germline CDR1 MGHRA, CDR2 YSYEKL. Unmatched junction bases numbered 9, after V lost 0 bases and J lost 5 bases. DNA for the CDR3: TGCGCCAGCAGCCAAGATCGGGACTACAAGGCGGAGACCCAGTACTTC. Its translation is CASSQDRDYKAETQYF.

In this sample, this clonotype turned up once. The rearrangement joins TRBV2 to TRBJ2-3, with D perhaps matching TRBD2 (7 bases). The CDR3 has 19 residues. The V gene lost 7 bases and the J gene lost 1 base, with 27 bases spanning the gap. The germline V gene encodes CDR1 SNHLY and CDR2 FYNNEI. In DNA form, the CDR3 reads TGTGCCAGCACCCTGGGGGGGCCCCTAATGGGTACGGGCACAGATACGCAGTATTTT. Encoded protein: CASTLGGPLMGTGTDTQYF.

In this sample, this clonotype turned up a few times. The J gene is TRBJ2-1, the V gene TRBV12-3 or TRBV12-4; a possible D gene is TRBD1 (6 bases). The CDR3 extends over 12 amino acids. The V and J ends lost 6 bases and 9 bases respectively, with 12 bases between them. Written as DNA, the CDR3 is TGTGCCAGCAGAAACAGGGAGATTGAGCAGTTCTTC. As protein: CASRNREIEQFF.

This clonotype has only a few counts. The rearrangement links TRBV20-1 to TRBJ2-3; D could derive from TRBD1 or TRBD2 (5 bases each). The CDR3 covers 16 residues. Trimming stripped 0 bases from V and 2 bases from J, with 15 bases between. Germline V gives CDR1 DFQATT, CDR2 SNEGSKA (reference sequence). In nucleotides, the CDR3 is TGCAGTGCTAGAGATGGGGGTGGGAAGCTCACAGATACGCAGTATTTT. Encoded protein: CSARDGGGKLTDTQYF.